Below are 13 T cell receptor beta chains sequenced from a single sample in a study of control samples from healthy donors and cancer patients (TCRdb year 2020). Library prep was done by the immunoSEQ multiplex PCR assay. The source is immuneACCESS, and TCRdb retained only in-frame sequences with V and J called. Part of the clones is not carried over; for the studies checked, unresolved V genes explain less than half of this, and the remainder is unexplained. In all, the sample holds tens of thousands of clones, and around nine tenths of those were seen once. Together, the top ten hold under 2.5% of the sample. The source material was PBMCs. All receptors come from a woman aged 60 to 75 with head and neck cancer.

V and J are TRBV5-1 and TRBJ2-2; TRBD1 or TRBD2 may be the D gene (6 bases each). This CDR3 is built from 16 residues. With 1 base removed from V and 0 bases from J, the gap between germline ends came to 10 bases. Germline CDR1 SGHRS, CDR2 YFSETQ. The CDR3 loop reads CASSLWGDTNTGELFF. CDR3 bases: TGCGCCAGCAGCTTGTGGGGGGACACGAACACCGGGGAGCTGTTTTTT.

The chain recombines TRBV5-1 with TRBJ2-3; D remains ambiguous. Germline CDR1 and CDR2: SGHRS and YFSETQ. The V gene lost 0 bases and the J gene lost 1 base, with 9 bases spanning the gap. There are 15 residues in the CDR3. The CDR3 spells CASSLDNRGTDTQYF. The CDR3, as DNA: TGCGCCAGCAGCTTGGATAATCGGGGCACAGATACGCAGTATTTT.

The V and J genes are TRBV24-1 and TRBJ2-3, with a tentative D call TRBD1 (6 bases). The CDR3 extends over 15 amino acids. Looked up from germline, CDR1 is KGHDR and CDR2 is SFDVKD. The ends were cut back, 3 bases at V and 4 bases at J, with 13 bases in the middle. The DNA of the CDR3 is TGTGCCACCAGTGATCCACAGGGATACGCAGATACGCAGTATTTT. Translation: CATSDPQGYADTQYF.

The rearrangement links TRBV6-6 to TRBJ2-7, with 7 bases lining up with TRBD1. The J segment lost 3 bases and the V segment lost 7 bases, leaving 12 bases of the junction unmatched. The CDR3 consists of 15 residues. Germline V lookup: CDR1 MNHNY, CDR2 SVGAGI (reference sequence). CDR3 loop: CASTRGVDRNYEQYF. As DNA, the CDR3 is TGTGCCAGCACCCGAGGAGTGGACAGGAACTACGAGCAGTACTTC.

The chain has TRBV27 and TRBJ2-6; 9 nucleotides line up with TRBD2. The V gene's germline CDR1 is MNHEY and CDR2 SMNVEV (reference sequence). Trimming cost V 2 bases and J 4 bases; bases outside gene matches: 12. The CDR3 is 19 amino acids. CDR3 amino acids: CASSLAGGPPLPGANVLTF. The CDR3 DNA reads as TGTGCCAGCAGTTTAGCGGGAGGGCCACCGCTCCCCGGGGCCAACGTCCTGACTTTC. Combining the CDR3 with reference TRBV27 and TRBJ2-6 gives the whole variable domain EAQVTQNPRYLITVTGKKLTVTCSQNMNHEYMSWYRQDPGLGLRQIYYSMNVEVTDKGDVPEGYKVSRKEKRNFPLILESPSPNQTSLYFCASSLAGGPPLPGANVLTFGAGSRLTVL.

This clone has only one observation. This chain connects TRBV13 to TRBJ2-1, with 7 nucleotides matching TRBD2. V dropped 5 bases and J dropped 0; count of bases not matched to a gene: 10. This CDR3 comprises 17 residues. Germline CDR1 and CDR2: PRHDT and FYEKMQ (reference sequence). The CDR3 region has the DNA TGTGCCAGCAGCATCCTACTAGCGAGGAGCTCCTACAATGAGCAGTTCTTC. Its protein product is CASSILLARSSYNEQFF.

The J gene is TRBJ2-1, the V gene TRBV24-1; TRBD2 matches at 10 bases. The germline CDR1 and CDR2 sequences are KGHDR and SFDVKD. V shed 1 base, J shed 5 bases, and the junction held 4 bases outside the gene matches. The CDR3 is 16 residues long. CDR3 amino acids: CATSDLTSGEDNEQFF. The DNA of the CDR3 is TGTGCCACCAGTGATTTAACTAGCGGGGAGGACAATGAGCAGTTCTTC.

The chain links TRBV3-1 (or the pseudogene TRBV3-2) to TRBJ1-6; 9 positions match TRBD1. Losses at the gene ends were 0 bases for V and 11 bases for J; bases not matched to a gene: 5. This CDR3 is 15 amino acids long. CDR1 is LGHDT, CDR2 YNNKEL, per germline (reference sequence). The CDR3 DNA is TGTGCCAGCAGCCAAGATGGGACAGGGTTGGCACCCCTCCACTTT. Its protein product is CASSQDGTGLAPLHF.

The rearrangement joins TRBV7-2 to TRBJ2-3; no firm D call. The germline CDR1 and CDR2 sequences are SGHTA and FQGNSA. V was shortened by 5 bases and J by 3 bases, with 6 bases between the two germline ends. This CDR3 contains 12 residues. CDR3 loop: CASSPRTDTQYF. The CDR3 DNA reads as TGTGCCAGCAGCCCGAGGACAGATACGCAGTATTTT.

On this clone itself: No DNA is shown, since the ends of the CDR3 on it are uncertain; the CDR3 is the one TCRdb lists. This chain joins TRBV6-1 and TRBJ2-7. CDR1 is MNHNS, CDR2 SASEGT, per germline. Counting both end residues, the CDR3 totals 11 amino acids. CDR3 amino acids: CASSTSLEQYF.

The rearrangement links TRBV5-1 to TRBJ2-7; a weak D match, TRBD2 (6 bases). Germline CDR1 and CDR2: SGHRS and YFSETQ. This CDR3 has 15 residues. The V and J ends lost 4 bases and 4 bases respectively, with 18 bases between them. CDR3 loop: CASSRDFSVGYEQYF. The CDR3 coding sequence is TGCGCCAGCAGCCGGGACTTTTCAGTGGGGTACGAGCAGTACTTC.

This sequence joins TRBV12-3 or TRBV12-4 and TRBJ1-1; D uncertain. CDR3 length: 13 residues. Trimming removed 6 bases at V and 1 base at J, with 9 bases between. CDR3 bases: TGTGCCAGCAGCAGGCAGCGGAACACTGAAGCTTTCTTT. It encodes CASSRQRNTEAFF.

The chain employs TRBV10-3 and TRBJ2-6; 9 bases fit TRBD1. Germline assignment: CDR1 ENHRY and CDR2 SYGVKD. The CDR3 is made up of 19 amino acids. J lost 4 bases, V lost 5 bases, and 15 bases had no gene match. DNA for the CDR3: TGTGCCATCAGTTCGCCTACCGGGACAGGGCTCTCGGGGGCCAACGTCCTGACTTTC. It codes for CAISSPTGTGLSGANVLTF.